Listed here is a single TCR beta chain. Produced via immunoSEQ multiplex PCR; TCRdb's table is partial and in-frame only. Of about 120,000 clones listed, just under 95% are singletons. CDR1 is SGHRS and CDR2 is YFSETQ in the germline V gene. The CDR3 totals 15 residues. J was trimmed by 0 bases and V by 2 bases; bases with no gene match: 5. The sample is drawn from a study of siplizumab effects on memory and regulatory T cells. Sequencing was done on a sample of non-Treg CD4+ T cells sorted from blood. This sequence originates from a human donor in good health. V is TRBV5-1 and J is TRBJ2-7; 7 positions agree with TRBD2. Written as DNA, the CDR3 is TGCGCCAGCAGCTTCGTGGGGGGGACCTCCTACGAGCAGTACTTC. Translating it yields CASSFVGGTSYEQYF.